This T cell receptor (beta chain) appears in the sequencing data of a study of regulatory T cells in long-lasting Graves disease. Study outcomes and limitations: There were preferences for TRBV28, TRBJ1-2 and TRBJ2-5 in persistent disease.

Relying on iRepertoire HTBI primers and Arm-PCR of CDR3 regions, the team built TCR beta libraries. Each CDR3 protein gets one entry after TCRdb re-called the multiplex PCR reads with MiXCR. The sample includes roughly 440,000 distinct CDR3 sequences, about a sixth seen only once; the top ten take less than 30%. As to time point: newly diagnosed GD, antithyroid drugs for less than 3 months. Following extraction of RNA from PBMCs, that RNA was used to make the TCR library. This clonotype was picked up a small number of times. Its antigen is as yet unknown. The CDR3 runs 17 residues. J lost 8 bases, V lost 4 bases, and 14 bases had no gene match. From germline, CDR1 is MNHEY and CDR2 SVGAGI. This same sample was also taken into another study, of T cells in Graves' hyperthyroidism and ophthalmopathy. That source notes: A model built on 13 V-J features separated ophthalmopathy from stable hyperthyroidism.

The chain uses TRBV6-5 and TRBJ2-4, with 10 bases lining up with TRBD2. The source was peripheral blood mononuclear cells (PBMCs), collected at new diagnosis, from a patient treated with antithyroid drugs. This TCR derives from a young woman with Graves disease. The CDR3 coding sequence is TGTGCCAGCAGTTCCCTTACCCGGGCTAGCGGGAGTGACATTCAGTACTTC. Its translation: CASSSLTRASGSDIQYF.